This T cell receptor (beta chain) is from a study of blood T cell repertoires in COVID-19. The CDR3 runs to 11 residues. Trimming left V 1 base short and J 8 bases short, with 8 bases between. The germline V gene encodes CDR1 SQVTM and CDR2 ANQGSEA. Authors' analysis steps: How many nucleated cells were present was estimated from reference gene primer amplification. Sequencing used immunoSEQ multiplex PCR; TCRdb keeps in-frame clones, though not all of them. D and trimming were read from the DNA, whereas the V and J calls and clone size are those reported in that table. Of 300,000 to 450,000 clones listed, around 84% were seen once; the top ten hold more than 1%.

This TCR was sampled from a human donor with acute or convalescent COVID-19. The donor label of this sample is uncertain. Sequencing was carried out using peripheral blood. This chain joins TRBV29-1 and TRBJ1-1, with D possibly being TRBD1 (5 bases). The CDR3 bases are TGCAGCGTTGAAGTGCGGGGGGAAGCTTTCTTT. Protein product: CSVEVRGEAFF.